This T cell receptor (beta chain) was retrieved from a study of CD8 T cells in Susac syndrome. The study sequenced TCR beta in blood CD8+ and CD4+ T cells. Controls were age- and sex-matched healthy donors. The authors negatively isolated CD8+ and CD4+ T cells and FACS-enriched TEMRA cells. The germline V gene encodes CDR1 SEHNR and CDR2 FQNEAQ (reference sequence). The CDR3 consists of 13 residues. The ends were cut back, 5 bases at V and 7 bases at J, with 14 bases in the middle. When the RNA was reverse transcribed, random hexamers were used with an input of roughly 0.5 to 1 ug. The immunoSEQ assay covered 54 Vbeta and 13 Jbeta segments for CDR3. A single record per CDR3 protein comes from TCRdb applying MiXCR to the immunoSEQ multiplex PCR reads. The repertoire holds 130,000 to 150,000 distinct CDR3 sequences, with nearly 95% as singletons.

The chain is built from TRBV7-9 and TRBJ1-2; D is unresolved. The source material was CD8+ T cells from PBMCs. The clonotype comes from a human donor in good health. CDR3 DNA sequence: TGTGCCAGCAGCCCTTATCTGGAGTCTGGCTACACCTTC. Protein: CASSPYLESGYTF.